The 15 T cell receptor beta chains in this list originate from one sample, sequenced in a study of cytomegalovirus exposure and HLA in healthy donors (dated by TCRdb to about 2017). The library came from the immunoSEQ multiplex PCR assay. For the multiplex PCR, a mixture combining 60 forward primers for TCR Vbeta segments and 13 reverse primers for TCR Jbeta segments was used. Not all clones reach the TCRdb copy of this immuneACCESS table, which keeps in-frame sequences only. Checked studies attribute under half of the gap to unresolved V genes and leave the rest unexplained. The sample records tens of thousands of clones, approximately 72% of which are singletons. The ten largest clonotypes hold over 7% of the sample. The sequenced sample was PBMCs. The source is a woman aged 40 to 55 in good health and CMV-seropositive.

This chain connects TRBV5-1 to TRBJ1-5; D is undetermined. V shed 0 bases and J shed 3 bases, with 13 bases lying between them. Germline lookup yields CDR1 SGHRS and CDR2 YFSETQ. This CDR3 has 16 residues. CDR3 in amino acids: CASSLGEHRHNQPQHF. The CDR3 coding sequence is TGCGCCAGCAGCTTGGGGGAGCACAGACACAATCAGCCCCAGCATTTT. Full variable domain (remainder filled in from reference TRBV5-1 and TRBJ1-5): KAGVTQTPRYLIKTRGQQVTLSCSPISGHRSVSWYQQTPGQGLQFLFEYFSETQRNKGNFPGRFSGRQFSNSRSEMNVSTLELGDSALYLCASSLGEHRHNQPQHFGDGTRLSIL.

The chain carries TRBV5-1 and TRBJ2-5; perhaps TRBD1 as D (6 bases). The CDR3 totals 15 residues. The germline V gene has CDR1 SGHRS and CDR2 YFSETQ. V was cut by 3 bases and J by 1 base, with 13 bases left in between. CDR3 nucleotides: TGCGCCAGCAGCTCACAGGGTACAACCCAAGAGACCCAGTACTTC. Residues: CASSSQGTTQETQYF.

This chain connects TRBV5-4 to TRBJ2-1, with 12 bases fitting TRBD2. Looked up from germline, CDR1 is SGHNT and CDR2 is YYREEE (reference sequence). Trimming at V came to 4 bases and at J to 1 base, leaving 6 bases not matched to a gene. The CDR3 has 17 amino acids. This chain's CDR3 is CASSRASGGASYNEQFF. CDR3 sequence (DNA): TGTGCCAGCAGCCGAGCTAGCGGGGGGGCTTCCTACAATGAGCAGTTCTTC.

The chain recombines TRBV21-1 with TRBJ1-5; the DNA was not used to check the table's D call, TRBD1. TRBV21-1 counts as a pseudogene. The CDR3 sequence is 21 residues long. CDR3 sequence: CASSPAEIGQGARYSNQPQHF. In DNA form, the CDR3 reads TGTGCCAGCAGCCCCGCGGAGATCGGACAGGGGGCCCGGTATAGCAATCAGCCCCAGCATTTT.

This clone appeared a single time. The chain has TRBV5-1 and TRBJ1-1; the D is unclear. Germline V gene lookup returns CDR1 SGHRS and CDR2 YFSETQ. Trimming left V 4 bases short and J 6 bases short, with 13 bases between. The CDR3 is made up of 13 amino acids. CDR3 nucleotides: TGCGCCAGCAGCGCTCCAGGCAACGCTGAAGCTTTCTTT. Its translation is CASSAPGNAEAFF.

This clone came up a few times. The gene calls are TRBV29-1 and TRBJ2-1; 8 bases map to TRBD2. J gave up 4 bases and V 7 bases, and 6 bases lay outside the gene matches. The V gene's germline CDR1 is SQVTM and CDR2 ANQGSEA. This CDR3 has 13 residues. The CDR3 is CSAPGGPYNEQFF. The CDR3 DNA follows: TGCAGCGCCCCGGGGGGGCCTTACAATGAGCAGTTCTTC.

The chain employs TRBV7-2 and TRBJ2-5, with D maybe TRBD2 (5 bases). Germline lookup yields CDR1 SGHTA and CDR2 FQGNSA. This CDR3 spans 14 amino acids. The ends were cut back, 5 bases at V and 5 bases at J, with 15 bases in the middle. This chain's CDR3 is CASSTSGGWETQYF. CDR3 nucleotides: TGTGCCAGCAGCACGAGCGGCGGTTGGGAGACCCAGTACTTC.

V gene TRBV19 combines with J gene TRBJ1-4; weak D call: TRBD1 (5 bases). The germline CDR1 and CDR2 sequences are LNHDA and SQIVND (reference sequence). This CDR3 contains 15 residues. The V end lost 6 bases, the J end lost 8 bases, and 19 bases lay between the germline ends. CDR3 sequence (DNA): TGTGCCAGTAGATGGGGCGGCAGCTCTTTCGAAAAACTGTTTTTT. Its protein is CASRWGGSSFEKLFF.

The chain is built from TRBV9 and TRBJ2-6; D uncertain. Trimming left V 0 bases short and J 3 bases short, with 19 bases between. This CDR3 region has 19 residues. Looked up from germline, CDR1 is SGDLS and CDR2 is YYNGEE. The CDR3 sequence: CASSVAIQPSIVGANVLTF. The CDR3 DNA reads TGTGCCAGCAGCGTAGCGATACAGCCTTCAATTGTTGGGGCCAACGTCCTGACTTTC.

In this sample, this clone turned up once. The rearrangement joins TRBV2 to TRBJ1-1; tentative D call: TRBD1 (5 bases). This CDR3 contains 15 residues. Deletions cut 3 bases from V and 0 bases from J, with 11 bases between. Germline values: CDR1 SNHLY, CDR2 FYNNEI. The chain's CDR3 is CASSERGTMNTEAFF. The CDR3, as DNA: TGTGCCAGCAGTGAGAGAGGGACTATGAACACTGAAGCTTTCTTT.

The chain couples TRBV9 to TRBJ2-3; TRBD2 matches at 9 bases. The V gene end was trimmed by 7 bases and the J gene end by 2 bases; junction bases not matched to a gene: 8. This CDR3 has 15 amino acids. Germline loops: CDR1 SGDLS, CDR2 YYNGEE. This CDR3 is CASGALAGLTDTQYF. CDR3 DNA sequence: TGTGCCAGCGGTGCGCTAGCGGGGCTCACAGATACGCAGTATTTT.

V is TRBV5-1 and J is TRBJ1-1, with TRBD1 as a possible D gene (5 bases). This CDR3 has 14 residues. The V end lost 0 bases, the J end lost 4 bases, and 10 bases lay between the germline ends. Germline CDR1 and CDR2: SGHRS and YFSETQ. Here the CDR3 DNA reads TGCGCCAGCAGCTTGGTACGGGGGGGCACTGAAGCTTTCTTT. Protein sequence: CASSLVRGGTEAFF.

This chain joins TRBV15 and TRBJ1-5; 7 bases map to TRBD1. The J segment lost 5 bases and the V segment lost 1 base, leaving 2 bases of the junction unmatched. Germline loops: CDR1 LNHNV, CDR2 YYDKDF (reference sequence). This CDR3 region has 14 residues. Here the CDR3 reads CATSRVGGYQPQHF. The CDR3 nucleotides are TGTGCCACCAGCAGAGTAGGGGGCTATCAGCCCCAGCATTTT.

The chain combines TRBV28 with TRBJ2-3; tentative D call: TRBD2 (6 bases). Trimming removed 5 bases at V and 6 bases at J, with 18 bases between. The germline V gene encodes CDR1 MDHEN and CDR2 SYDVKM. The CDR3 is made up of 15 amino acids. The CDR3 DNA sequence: TGTGCCAGCAGTACCCGAGCGGGCTCAGGGGATACGCAGTATTTT. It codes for CASSTRAGSGDTQYF.

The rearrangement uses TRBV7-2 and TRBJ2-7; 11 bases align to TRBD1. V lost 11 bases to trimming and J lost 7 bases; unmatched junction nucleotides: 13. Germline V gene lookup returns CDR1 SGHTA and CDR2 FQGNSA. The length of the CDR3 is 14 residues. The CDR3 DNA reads TGTGCCGGATCCACCGGGACAGGGGGACGGGAGCAGTACTTC. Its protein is CAGSTGTGGREQYF.